The rows below give T cell receptor beta chains drawn from one sample of a study of CD8 T cells in Susac syndrome. TCRdb re-called the immunoSEQ multiplex PCR reads through MiXCR, storing one row per CDR3 protein. The table shows roughly 190,000 distinct CDR3 sequences, with under 95% occurring only once. Sequencing was done on a sample of CD4+ T cells from PBMCs. All receptors come from a human donor in good health. The CDR3 runs from the conserved cysteine through the conserved F or W. The D gene is left open where the match is weak. Size is omitted from some rows. Given values are once, few, many or a class for expanded clones.

TRBV12-3/TRBV12-4,once,NA,TRBJ1-2,CASSPPGIFYGYTF,TGTGCCAGCAGCCCTCCTGGGATCTTCTATGGCTACACCTTC
TRBV5-4,NA,NA,TRBJ2-2,CASSLPLGARNTGELFF,TGTGCCAGCAGCTTGCCGTTGGGGGCTCGGAACACCGGGGAGCTGTTTTTT
TRBV28,few,TRBD1,TRBJ2-7,CASNRQGLRYEQYF,TGTGCCAGCAACCGACAGGGATTACGCTACGAGCAGTACTTC
TRBV30,NA,NA,TRBJ1-1,CAWSWYTEAFF,TGTGCCTGGAGCTGGTACACTGAAGCTTTCTTT
TRBV6-5,NA,TRBD2,TRBJ2-1,CASSYLAGPYNEQFF,TGTGCCAGCAGTTACCTAGCGGGGCCTTACAATGAGCAGTTCTTC
TRBV5-6,NA,NA,TRBJ2-4,CASSPPGTENIQYF,TGTGCCAGCTCCCCACCGGGGACGGAAAACATTCAGTACTTC
TRBV12-3/TRBV12-4,NA,TRBD1,TRBJ1-3,CASRTDRGLLGATKRSRRNTIYF,TGTGCCAGCAGGACAGACAGGGGGCTCTTGGGTGCTACAAAGAGGTCGAGGAGAAACACCATATATTTT
TRBV29-1,NA,NA,TRBJ2-7,CSVEGLRNEQYF,TGCAGCGTTGAGGGACTCCGGAACGAGCAGTACTTC
TRBV6-2/TRBV6-3,NA,NA,TRBJ2-5,CASHTETQYF,TGTGCCAGCCATACAGAGACCCAGTACTTC
TRBV27,NA,NA,TRBJ1-2,CASSPDRDTGYGYTF,TGTGCCAGCAGTCCCGACCGGGACACAGGCTATGGCTACACCTTC
TRBV6-2/TRBV6-3,NA,NA,TRBJ2-5,CASSYPGTQYF,TGTGCCAGCAGTTATCCAGGGACCCAGTACTTC
TRBV7-9,NA,NA,TRBJ1-2,CASSRTSGGYGYTF,TGTGCCAGCAGCCGCACGTCGGGGGGCTATGGCTACACCTTC
TRBV6-2/TRBV6-3,NA,TRBD2,TRBJ2-3,CASSAGLQTSTDTQYF,TGTGCCAGCAGCGCGGGACTACAGACATCCACAGATACGCAGTATTTT
TRBV3-1,NA,TRBD1,TRBJ2-1,CASSRQGAWEQFF,TGTGCCAGCAGCCGACAGGGGGCTTGGGAGCAGTTCTTC